These 12 T cell receptor beta chains were all obtained from the same sample, sequenced in a study of cytotoxic CD8 clonotypes in ibrutinib-treated CLL. Generated by immunoSEQ multiplex PCR, the TCRdb table keeps only in-frame clones and is missing some. The sample carries some 300,000 clones, 70% to 80% recorded once. The material was PBMCs, obtained before ibrutinib treatment. The source of these receptors is a human donor with chronic lymphocytic leukemia.

The V and J genes are TRBV19 and TRBJ2-5; the match to TRBD1 covers 9 bases. The CDR3 runs 14 residues. V gave up 4 bases and J gave up 5 bases; unmatched junction bases: 5. Germline V gene sequence: CDR1 LNHDA, CDR2 SQIVND (reference sequence). The CDR3 region has the DNA TGTGCCAGTAGTAGGGACAGGGTCCGGGAGACCCAGTACTTC. Amino acid sequence: CASSRDRVRETQYF.

The chain has TRBV9 and TRBJ2-2; 10 nucleotides align to TRBD2. The CDR3 consists of 15 residues. V lost 2 bases, J lost 5 bases, and 3 bases stayed unmatched. CDR1 SGDLS and CDR2 YYNGEE come from the germline V gene. The CDR3: CASSVIAGGTGELFF. CDR3 DNA: TGTGCCAGCAGCGTCATAGCGGGAGGAACCGGGGAGCTGTTTTTT.

The genes are TRBV4-1 and TRBJ1-1; D may be TRBD1 (5 bases). Trimming cost V 0 bases and J 0 bases, with 11 bases left between them. Germline CDR1 is MGHRA and CDR2 is YSYEKL. The CDR3 length is 16 residues. Written as DNA, the CDR3 is TGCGCCAGCAGCCAAGATTCGGGGGATATGAACACTGAAGCTTTCTTT. Encoded protein: CASSQDSGDMNTEAFF.

The rearrangement uses TRBV4-1 and TRBJ1-1; possible D gene TRBD1, 6 bases. The germline gives CDR1 MGHRA, CDR2 YSYEKL. The CDR3 has 16 residues. Trimming removed 1 base from V and 1 base from J, with 13 bases in between. CDR3 residues: CASSQATGAWNTEAFF. For the CDR3, the DNA is TGCGCCAGCAGCCAAGCAACGGGGGCATGGAACACTGAAGCTTTCTTT.

This clone was observed a few times. The rearrangement joins TRBV5-1 to TRBJ2-1; D gene ambiguous. V gave up 4 bases and J gave up 4 bases, with 15 bases separating them. The CDR3 consists of 15 residues. CDR1 is SGHRS, CDR2 YFSETQ, per germline. The CDR3 loop reads CASSIRTPRYNEQFF. The DNA of the CDR3 is TGCGCCAGCAGCATACGCACACCACGGTACAATGAGCAGTTCTTC.

The chain joins TRBV6-1 to TRBJ1-2; D might be TRBD1 (6 bases). Looked up from germline, CDR1 is MNHNS and CDR2 is SASEGT. Deletions cut 0 bases from V and 4 bases from J, with 9 bases between. This CDR3 is 14 amino acids long. CDR3 sequence: CASSEAQGLYGYTF. The CDR3 DNA reads as TGTGCCAGCAGTGAAGCCCAGGGGCTCTATGGCTACACCTTC.

The chain uses TRBV7-2 and TRBJ2-7; 8 bases fit TRBD2. The CDR3 has 14 amino acids. The germline V gene encodes CDR1 SGHTA and CDR2 FQGNSA. J lost 6 bases, V lost 3 bases, and 7 bases had no gene match. The CDR3 loop is CASSFTSGSTEQYF. The CDR3, as DNA: TGTGCCAGCAGCTTTACGAGCGGGAGTACCGAGCAGTACTTC.

This sequence joins TRBV7-2 and TRBJ1-5; no definite D call. The CDR3 sequence is 15 residues long. CDR1 is SGHTA and CDR2 is FQGNSA in the germline V gene. With 2 bases removed from V and 0 bases from J, the gap between germline ends came to 8 bases. The CDR3 nucleotides read TGTGCCAGCAGCTTAAGGATGGGTAGCAATCAGCCCCAGCATTTT. It codes for CASSLRMGSNQPQHF.

The CDR3 DNA follows: TGTGCCAGTAGTTTGCAGGGCTTGGAAAAACTGTTTTTT. Protein sequence: CASSLQGLEKLFF. The V call is TRBV7-9, the J call TRBJ1-4; D might be TRBD1 (5 bases). In germline, CDR1 is SEHNR, CDR2 FQNEAQ (reference sequence). The CDR3 consists of 13 residues. Trimming shortened V by 9 bases and J by 8 bases, and 16 bases separated the two germline ends.

The chain joins TRBV5-1 to TRBJ2-1; 8 bases are shared with TRBD2. Germline CDR1 is SGHRS and CDR2 is YFSETQ. Trimming at V came to 3 bases and at J to 7 bases, leaving 9 bases not matched to a gene. The CDR3 runs 15 residues. CDR3 DNA sequence: TGCGCCAGCAGCTCATTAGCGGGATGGGTTAATGAGCAGTTCTTC. Translating gives CASSSLAGWVNEQFF.

This clone was seen a few times. This CDR3 reads CASSLIEYGGELFF. DNA of the CDR3: TGCGCCAGCAGCTTGATAGAGTACGGCGGGGAGCTGTTTTTT. V and J are TRBV5-1 and TRBJ2-2; D is ambiguous. Trimming pared 1 base from V and 7 bases from J, leaving 11 bases between. Germline CDR1 and CDR2: SGHRS and YFSETQ. The CDR3 length is 14 residues. Full variable domain (rest looked up from reference TRBV5-1 and TRBJ2-2): KAGVTQTPRYLIKTRGQQVTLSCSPISGHRSVSWYQQTPGQGLQFLFEYFSETQRNKGNFPGRFSGRQFSNSRSEMNVSTLELGDSALYLCASSLIEYGGELFFGEGSRLTVL.

The J gene is TRBJ2-1, the V gene TRBV7-8; D gene unclear. Trimming took 1 base from V and 7 from J, leaving 11 bases between them. The CDR3 runs to 14 residues. Per the germline V gene, CDR1 is SGHVS and CDR2 is FQNEAQ. The CDR3 reads CASSLGAMWNEQFF. The CDR3 bases are TGTGCCAGCAGCTTAGGGGCTATGTGGAATGAGCAGTTCTTC.